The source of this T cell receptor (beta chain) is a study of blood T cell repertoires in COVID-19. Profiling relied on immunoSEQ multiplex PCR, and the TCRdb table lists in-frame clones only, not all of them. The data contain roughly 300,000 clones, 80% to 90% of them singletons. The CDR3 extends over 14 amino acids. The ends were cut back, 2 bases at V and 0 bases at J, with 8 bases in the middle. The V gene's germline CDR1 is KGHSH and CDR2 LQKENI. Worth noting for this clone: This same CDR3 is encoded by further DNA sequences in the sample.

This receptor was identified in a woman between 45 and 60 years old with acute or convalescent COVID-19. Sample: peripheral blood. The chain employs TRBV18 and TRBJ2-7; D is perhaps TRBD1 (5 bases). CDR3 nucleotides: TGTGCCAGCTCACCAGGGGCAGGCTCCTACGAGCAGTACTTC. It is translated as CASSPGAGSYEQYF.